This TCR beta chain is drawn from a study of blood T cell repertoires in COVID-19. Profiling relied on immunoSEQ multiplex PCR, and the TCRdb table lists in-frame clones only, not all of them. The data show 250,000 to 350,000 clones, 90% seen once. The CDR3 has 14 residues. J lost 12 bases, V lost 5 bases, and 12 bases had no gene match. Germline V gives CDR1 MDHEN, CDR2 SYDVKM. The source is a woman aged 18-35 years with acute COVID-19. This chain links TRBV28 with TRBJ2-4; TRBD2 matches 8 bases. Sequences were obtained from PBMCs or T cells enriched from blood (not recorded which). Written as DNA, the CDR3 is TGTGCCAGCAGTCTACTGGTCGGGAGGGATACTCAGTACTTC. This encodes CASSLLVGRDTQYF.